The T cell receptor beta chain described here comes from a study of T cell repertoires in cytomegalovirus infection. Looking at the study overall: In public TCR beta signatures, there were indications of both CMV infection and matching HLA type.

TCRdb called the reads again in MiXCR, with one record for every CDR3 protein. The profile shows 200,000 to 300,000 distinct CDR3 sequences, approximately 8.3% of them singletons. Trimming stripped 8 bases from V and 4 bases from J, with 13 bases between. The germline CDR1 and CDR2 sequences are LNHDA and SQIVND (reference sequence). The CDR3 sequence is 13 residues long. Regarding the study as a whole: Carriers of CMV and the relevant HLA type were discriminated by public TCR beta frequency. Dominating the ex vivo response were HLA-C-restricted CMV-specific TCR beta clonotypes.

With respect to this clonotype: Its target is unknown.

Sequencing used PBMCs. This TCR was recovered from a human donor in good health (CMV status not recorded). Some clones in this sample may be carry-over from other donors' samples. The chain is built from TRBV19 and TRBJ2-3; D may match TRBD1 or TRBD2 (5 bases each). CDR3 region: CASGRGPPDTQYF. The DNA of the CDR3 is TGTGCCAGTGGTAGGGGACCTCCAGATACGCAGTATTTT.